In this sample, the clone carrying this T cell receptor beta chain turned up many times. TCRdb analysed the 5' RACE reads with MiXCR anew, one entry per CDR3 protein. The sample lists a few hundred thousand distinct CDR3 sequences, more than 9% seen once, with around 3.1% in the top ten. This specimen belongs to a study of identical twins. The CDR3 has 13 residues. CDR1 is MNHEY, CDR2 SMNVEV, per germline (reference sequence). V was cut by 6 bases and J by 8 bases, with 14 bases left in between. These data were likewise used in another study, on yellow fever vaccine responses in identical twins.

The V call is TRBV27, the J call TRBJ2-1; no clear D gene. The sample comprised PBMCs. The TCR comes from a woman younger than 35 in good health. The CDR3 DNA is TGTGCCAGCAGGCTCTCTAGGTTCGATGAGCAGTTCTTC. The encoded protein is CASRLSRFDEQFF.